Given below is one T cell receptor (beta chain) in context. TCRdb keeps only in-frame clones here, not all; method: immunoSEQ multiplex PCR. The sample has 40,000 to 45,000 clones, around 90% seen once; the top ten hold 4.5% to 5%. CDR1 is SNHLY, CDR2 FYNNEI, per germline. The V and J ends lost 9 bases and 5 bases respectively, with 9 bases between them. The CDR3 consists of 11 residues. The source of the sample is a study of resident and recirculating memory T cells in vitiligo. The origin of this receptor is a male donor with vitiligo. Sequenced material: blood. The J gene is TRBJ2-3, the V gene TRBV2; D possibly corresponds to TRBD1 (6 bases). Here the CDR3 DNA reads TGTGCCAGGCAGGGGAGAGATACGCAGTATTTT. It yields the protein CARQGRDTQYF. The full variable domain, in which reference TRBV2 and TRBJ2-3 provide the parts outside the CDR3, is EPEVTQTPSHQVTQMGQEVILRCVPISNHLYFYWYRQILGQKVEFLVSFYNNEISEKSEIFDDQFSVERPDGSNFTLKIRSTKLEDSAMYFCARQGRDTQYFGPGTRLTVL.